These 22 T cell receptor beta chains originate from one sample sequenced in a study of chemoradiotherapy in HPV16-positive cancers. Using immunoSEQ multiplex PCR, the repertoire was profiled, and TCRdb retains in-frame clones only, with some absent. The sample lists 5,500 to 6,500 clones; about 86% were seen once. Material: blood, obtained from a patient who underwent chemoradiotherapy. All receptors derive from a human donor with HPV-associated anogenital cancer.

The chain combines TRBV25-1 with TRBJ2-1, with D unclear. The ends were cut back, 1 base at V and 4 bases at J, with 11 bases in the middle. Germline CDR1 reads MGHDK; CDR2 reads SYGVNS. The CDR3 contains 15 residues. The CDR3 region has the DNA TGTGCCAGCAGTGAATTTGGTCAGGATTACAATGAGCAGTTCTTC. It specifies CASSEFGQDYNEQFF. The full variable domain, its missing parts supplied by reference TRBV25-1 and TRBJ2-1, is EADIYQTPRYLVIGTGKKITLECSQTMGHDKMYWYQQDPGMELHLIHYSYGVNSTEKGDLSSESTVSRIRTEHFPLTLESARPSHTSQYLCASSEFGQDYNEQFFGPGTRLTVL.

Written as DNA, the CDR3 is TGTGCCAGTACCGCAAGGGGCCACCGACAAGAGACCCAGTACTTC. Translating it yields CASTARGHRQETQYF. This rearrangement joins TRBV19 to TRBJ2-5, with a weak D call TRBD1 (5 bases). Trimming cost V 7 bases and J 2 bases, with 17 bases left between them. There are 15 residues in the CDR3. Germline-derived CDR1 and CDR2 are LNHDA and SQIVND (reference sequence).

The V gene is TRBV15, the J gene TRBJ2-7; possibly TRBD1 for D (5 bases). CDR1 is LNHNV and CDR2 is YYDKDF in the germline V gene (reference sequence). The CDR3 is 13 residues long. V was clipped by 8 bases and J by 3 bases, with 14 bases between them. CDR3 amino acids: CATAHFDSYEQYF. Written as DNA, the CDR3 is TGTGCCACCGCCCATTTTGACAGCTACGAGCAGTACTTC.

The chain links TRBV9 to TRBJ2-7, with 9 bases aligning to TRBD2. The length of the CDR3 is 17 residues. The V segment lost 4 bases and the J segment 2 bases; nucleotides outside the gene matches: 13. Germline loops: CDR1 SGDLS, CDR2 YYNGEE. CDR3 nucleotides: TGTGCCAGCAGCCCCCGAGCCGGGACTAGCTCCGCCTACGAGCAGTACTTC. Its translation is CASSPRAGTSSAYEQYF.

CDR3 loop: CASSPPDSWSSYEQYF. CDR3 bases: TGTGCCAGCTCACCACCGGATAGCTGGAGCTCCTACGAGCAGTACTTC. The V gene is TRBV18, the J gene TRBJ2-7, with D unresolved. The CDR3 extends over 16 amino acids. Trimming removed 0 bases from V and 0 bases from J, with 12 bases in between. Germline V gene data show CDR1 as KGHSH and CDR2 as LQKENI.

The chain is built from TRBV7-2 and TRBJ1-4; unclear D gene. V lost 5 bases and J lost 1, with 14 bases in between. CDR3 length equals 16 residues. Germline assignment: CDR1 SGHTA and CDR2 FQGNSA. The CDR3 reads CASSPLSSQTNEKLFF. CDR3 coding DNA: TGTGCCAGCAGCCCTCTGTCCAGCCAAACTAATGAAAAACTGTTTTTT.

The J gene is TRBJ2-5, the V gene TRBV5-5; the D is unclear. The CDR3 consists of 13 residues. V lost 5 bases and J 3 bases, leaving 11 bases between the germline ends. CDR1 and CDR2 from the germline V gene are SGHKS and YYEKEE (reference sequence). The CDR3 sequence: CASSTPGKETQYF. The CDR3 DNA reads TGTGCCAGCAGTACTCCTGGGAAAGAGACCCAGTACTTC.

This clone is a singleton in its sample. This chain joins TRBV11-2 and TRBJ1-4, with a weak D call TRBD1 (6 bases). Germline CDR1 SGHAT, CDR2 FQNNGV. Trimming shortened V by 1 base and J by 17 bases, and 11 bases separated the two germline ends. CDR3 length equals 11 residues. The CDR3 loop is CASSLGTDPFF. The CDR3 DNA reads as TGTGCCAGCAGCTTAGGGACAGACCCCTTTTTT. Filled out from reference TRBV11-2 and TRBJ1-4, the complete variable domain reads EAGVAQSPRYKIIEKRQSVAFWCNPISGHATLYWYQQILGQGPKLLIQFQNNGVVDDSQLPKDRFSAERLKGVDSTLKIQPAKLEDSAVYLCASSLGTDPFFGSGTQLSVL.

CDR3 residues: CASGARSGAKNIQYF. The CDR3 DNA reads TGTGCCAGCGGGGCTCGCTCCGGGGCCAAAAACATTCAGTACTTC. This chain connects TRBV6-8 to TRBJ2-4; maybe TRBD1 (5 bases). The V gene's germline CDR1 is MNHGY and CDR2 SAAAGT. V lost 8 bases to trimming and J lost 1 base, with 15 bases between them. The CDR3 contains 15 residues.

This clone showed up just once. The rearrangement uses TRBV7-2 and TRBJ1-6; TRBD1 is a possible D gene (5 bases). Trimming removed 0 bases at V and 7 bases at J, with 13 bases between. Germline lookup yields CDR1 SGHTA and CDR2 FQGNSA. The CDR3 loop spans 16 amino acids. CDR3 DNA sequence: TGTGCCAGCAGCTTAGCGTGGAGGGGAACAAATTCACCCCTCCACTTT. Amino acid sequence: CASSLAWRGTNSPLHF.

This clone was found a few times. The chain links TRBV19 to TRBJ1-2; no clear D. The germline CDR1 and CDR2 sequences are LNHDA and SQIVND (reference sequence). V lost 8 bases and J 1 base, leaving 20 bases between the germline ends. This CDR3 contains 16 residues. The CDR3 sequence is CASQRSGPNHNYGYTF. CDR3 DNA: TGTGCCAGTCAAAGGTCAGGCCCCAACCATAACTATGGCTACACCTTC.

As to this clone: At one end the junction does not follow the germline gene, possibly because of a read error. The chain has TRBV7-2 and TRBJ2-7, with D maybe TRBD2 (6 bases). This CDR3 has 16 residues. Germline V lookup: CDR1 SGHTA, CDR2 FQGNSA. In nucleotides, the CDR3 is TGTGCCAGCAGCCTAGCTGGAGGAGGGACCTCCTACGAGCAGTACTTC. Its protein is CASSLAGGGTSYEQYF.

The genes are TRBV19 and TRBJ1-2; D is undetermined. Germline V gives CDR1 LNHDA, CDR2 SQIVND (reference sequence). The CDR3 has 15 residues. Trimming took off 6 bases at V and 7 bases at J, with 21 bases between the two ends. The CDR3 is CASSRSPGLAIGYTF. The CDR3 bases are TGTGCCAGTAGCCGATCTCCAGGACTGGCCATTGGCTACACCTTC.

The chain joins TRBV28 to TRBJ1-2, with 7 bases lining up with TRBD1. V trimming: 5 bases; J trimming: 3 bases; junction bases outside the gene matches: 6. Germline V gives CDR1 MDHEN, CDR2 SYDVKM. The CDR3 totals 14 residues. The CDR3 bases are TGTGCCAGCAGTCCGAGAGACAGGGACTATGGCTACACCTTC. Its translation is CASSPRDRDYGYTF.

The DNA of the CDR3 is TGTGCCAGCAGCTTCTATCTACAGGGGGTAGGGGCCTCCGAGCAGTACTTC. The encoded protein is CASSFYLQGVGASEQYF. The V and J genes are TRBV7-2 and TRBJ2-7, with 8 bases aligning to TRBD1. Germline values: CDR1 SGHTA, CDR2 FQGNSA. This CDR3 comprises 17 residues. Trimming cost V 3 bases and J 6 bases; bases outside gene matches: 16.

This chain uses TRBV28 with TRBJ2-7; TRBD1 is a possible D gene (6 bases). CDR3 length: 13 amino acids. Deletions cut 6 bases from V and 4 bases from J, with 13 bases between. Germline values: CDR1 MDHEN, CDR2 SYDVKM. In DNA form, the CDR3 reads TGTGCCAGCAGCTTTGTCAGGGGATACGAGCAGTACTTC. It specifies CASSFVRGYEQYF.

In this sample, this clone turned up once. The chain couples TRBV5-1 to TRBJ2-1; D unresolved. Trimming pared 0 bases from V and 6 bases from J, leaving 13 bases between. There are 15 residues in the CDR3. Germline V gene sequence: CDR1 SGHRS, CDR2 YFSETQ. The CDR3 nucleotides are TGCGCCAGCAGCTTGGCAGAAGTGGAACCCAATGAGCAGTTCTTC. Translation: CASSLAEVEPNEQFF.

The gene calls are TRBV11-3 and TRBJ2-1; a possible D gene is TRBD2 (6 bases). V was trimmed by 5 bases and J by 7 bases, leaving 15 bases between them. This CDR3 is 14 amino acids long. Germline CDR1 and CDR2: SGHNT and YENEEA. The chain's CDR3 is CASSPGFGGNEQFF. CDR3 nucleotide sequence: TGTGCCAGCAGCCCCGGATTCGGAGGGAATGAGCAGTTCTTC. Filled out from reference TRBV11-3 and TRBJ2-1, the complete variable domain reads EAGVVQSPRYKIIEKKQPVAFWCNPISGHNTLYWYLQNLGQGPELLIRYENEEAVDDSQLPKDRFSAERLKGVDSTLKIQPAELGDSAVYLCASSPGFGGNEQFFGPGTRLTVL.

The V gene is TRBV10-3, the J gene TRBJ1-5; a weak D match, TRBD1 (6 bases). V lost 1 base, J lost 7 bases, and 17 bases lay in between. This CDR3 comprises 16 residues. The germline gives CDR1 ENHRY, CDR2 SYGVKD. In DNA form, the CDR3 reads TGTGCCATCAGTGAGTATCCCGGAGTGGGGGCCCAGCCCCAGCATTTT. Translation: CAISEYPGVGAQPQHF.

This clone was seen once. The chain joins TRBV7-2 to TRBJ1-4, with 7 nucleotides matching TRBD1. CDR3 length: 14 residues. Germline-derived CDR1 and CDR2 are SGHTA and FQGNSA. After removal of 5 bases from V and 4 bases from J, the junction contained 4 bases not matched to a gene. The CDR3 loop reads CASSAGTDNEKLFF. The CDR3 bases are TGTGCCAGCAGCGCCGGGACAGATAATGAAAAACTGTTTTTT.

This chain links TRBV7-2 with TRBJ1-2; 8 nucleotides align to TRBD1. V was pared by 5 bases and J by 6 bases, with 14 bases of the junction left unmatched. This CDR3 region has 16 residues. Per germline, CDR1 SGHTA and CDR2 FQGNSA. The CDR3 region has the DNA TGTGCCAGCAGCCCATCACGGGGGACAGGTGTTAATGGCTACACCTTC. It specifies CASSPSRGTGVNGYTF.

The CDR3 region is CASSSSGKETQYF. The CDR3 DNA follows: TGTGCCAGCAGCTCGTCGGGGAAAGAGACCCAGTACTTC. The chain joins TRBV11-1 to TRBJ2-5; TRBD2 is a possible D gene (5 bases). The length of the CDR3 is 13 residues. The V end was cut by 4 bases, the J end by 3 bases, with 9 bases between. The V gene's germline CDR1 is SGHAT and CDR2 FQDESV (reference sequence). The variable domain in full, with the rest retrieved from reference TRBV11-1 and TRBJ2-5, is EAEVAQSPRYKITEKSQAVAFWCDPISGHATLYWYRQILGQGPELLVQFQDESVVDDSQLPKDRFSAERLKGVDSTLKIQPAELGDSAMYLCASSSSGKETQYFGPGTRLLVL.